The 25 T cell receptor beta chains presented below share a single source sample, sequenced in a study of blood T cell repertoires in COVID-19. Sequenced by immunoSEQ multiplex PCR; TCRdb stores in-frame clones only, minus some. The data contain 150,000 to 190,000 clones, approximately 73% of them singletons. The sample comprised peripheral blood. The source is a woman aged 80 or older with acute or convalescent COVID-19.

This chain joins TRBV15 and TRBJ2-7, with D uncertain. The CDR3 extends over 13 amino acids. The ends were cut back, 0 bases at V and 3 bases at J, with 6 bases in the middle. Germline CDR1 LNHNV, CDR2 YYDKDF (reference sequence). The CDR3 reads CATSRELSYEQYF. For the CDR3, the DNA is TGTGCCACCAGCAGAGAGCTTAGCTACGAGCAGTACTTC.

This clone has more than one count but fewer than ten. The chain is built from TRBV3-1 (or the pseudogene TRBV3-2) and TRBJ2-3; TRBD1 matches 12 bases. Germline V gene sequence: CDR1 LGHDT, CDR2 YNNKEL (reference sequence). The CDR3 is made up of 14 amino acids. With V trimmed by 4 bases and J by 6 bases, 2 bases remained unmatched. CDR3 loop: CASSPGQGADTQYF. In nucleotides, the CDR3 is TGTGCCAGCAGCCCGGGACAGGGGGCCGATACGCAGTATTTT.

This chain links TRBV7-2 with TRBJ1-1; D is possibly TRBD1 (5 bases). The germline V and J ends were trimmed by 8 bases and 4 bases, with 11 bases remaining between them. Per germline, CDR1 SGHTA and CDR2 FQGNSA. This CDR3 region has 12 residues. CDR3 in DNA: TGTGCCAGCGGGGGGTTGGGCACTGAAGCTTTCTTT. Its translation: CASGGLGTEAFF.

The rearrangement uses TRBV3-1 (or the pseudogene TRBV3-2) and TRBJ1-3, with 8 nucleotides matching TRBD1. The germline gives CDR1 LGHDT, CDR2 YNNKEL (reference sequence). This CDR3 is 15 amino acids long. J was trimmed by 2 bases and V by 2 bases; bases with no gene match: 2. CDR3 in amino acids: CASSQWTGTGNTIYF. The DNA of the CDR3 is TGTGCCAGCAGCCAATGGACAGGGACTGGAAACACCATATATTTT.

The V call is TRBV14, the J call TRBJ1-4, with D unclear. Between the trimmed V and J ends, which lost 1 base and 5 bases, there was a span of 14 bases. The CDR3 loop spans 16 amino acids. From germline, CDR1 is SGHDN and CDR2 FVKESK. In nucleotides, the CDR3 is TGTGCCAGCAGCCAAGCCACCGGACTGACGAATGAAAAACTGTTTTTT. This encodes CASSQATGLTNEKLFF.

V gene TRBV19 combines with J gene TRBJ2-2, with D maybe TRBD2 (5 bases). CDR1 LNHDA and CDR2 SQIVND come from the germline V gene (reference sequence). V dropped 8 bases and J dropped 4 bases, with 11 bases sitting between them. The CDR3 totals 13 residues. In DNA form, the CDR3 reads TGTGCCAGTCGTACGGGGATCACCGGGGAGCTGTTTTTT. The encoded protein is CASRTGITGELFF.

The chain combines TRBV7-2 with TRBJ1-2, with D possibly being TRBD1 (5 bases). Germline loops: CDR1 SGHTA, CDR2 FQGNSA. V was clipped by 0 bases and J by 2 bases, with 7 bases between them. The CDR3 runs to 14 residues. CDR3 DNA: TGTGCCAGCAGCTTAGCAGGGGCGAACTATGGCTACACCTTC. Translation gives CASSLAGANYGYTF.

The chain joins TRBV6-5 to TRBJ1-2, with 9 bases lining up with TRBD1. Germline V lookup: CDR1 MNHEY, CDR2 SVGAGI. This CDR3 region has 15 residues. V lost 6 bases and J lost 4; bases outside the gene matches: 9. The CDR3 protein is CASRPGGQGVYGYTF. The CDR3 DNA is TGTGCCAGCAGACCCGGGGGACAGGGTGTCTATGGCTACACCTTC.

This clone was picked up a small number of times. The rearrangement joins TRBV7-9 to TRBJ1-1; the D gene is possibly TRBD1 (5 bases). The V gene lost 5 bases and the J gene lost 6 bases, with 13 bases spanning the gap. Germline values: CDR1 SEHNR, CDR2 FQNEAQ (reference sequence). The CDR3 is made up of 13 amino acids. CDR3 sequence (DNA): TGTGCCAGCAGCCTAACCCAGGGCGCTGAAGCTTTCTTT. Encoded protein: CASSLTQGAEAFF.

The chain joins TRBV6-1 to TRBJ2-3, with 13 positions matching TRBD2. The CDR3 is 16 residues long. The V gene end was trimmed by 3 bases and the J gene end by 3 bases; junction bases not matched to a gene: 3. Germline CDR1 is MNHNS and CDR2 is SASEGT. CDR3 nucleotides: TGTGCCAGCAGTGATGGGACTAGCGGGACGACAGATACGCAGTATTTT. Its translation: CASSDGTSGTTDTQYF.

The chain employs TRBV30 and TRBJ2-6; D unresolved. Looked up from germline, CDR1 is GTSNPN and CDR2 is SVGIG (reference sequence). V was shortened by 5 bases and J by 0 bases, with 14 bases between the two germline ends. The CDR3 runs 16 residues. CDR3 region: CAWVPKTGSGANVLTF. CDR3 DNA: TGTGCCTGGGTGCCTAAGACGGGCTCTGGGGCCAACGTCCTGACTTTC.

J is TRBJ1-5 and V is TRBV6-1, with 9 nucleotides matching TRBD1. The CDR3 sequence is 19 residues long. V dropped 4 bases and J dropped 0; count of bases not matched to a gene: 13. Germline values: CDR1 MNHNS, CDR2 SASEGT. Here the CDR3 DNA reads TGTGCCAGCAGTGCCTCGTTGGGACAGGGAAGTTTTAGCAATCAGCCCCAGCATTTT. This translates into CASSASLGQGSFSNQPQHF.

The chain recombines TRBV29-1 with TRBJ2-1; D remains unclear. CDR1 SQVTM and CDR2 ANQGSEA come from the germline V gene. This CDR3 has 14 amino acids. Deletions cut 1 base from V and 9 bases from J, with 16 bases between. This CDR3 reads CSVEAMGSQGEQFF. The DNA of the CDR3 is TGCAGCGTTGAAGCCATGGGCAGTCAAGGTGAGCAGTTCTTC.

In this sample, this clone turned up once. V gene TRBV15 combines with J gene TRBJ1-1, with 10 bases lining up with TRBD1. After removal of 3 bases from V and 4 bases from J, the junction contained 5 bases not matched to a gene. The CDR3 extends over 15 amino acids. CDR1 is LNHNV, CDR2 YYDKDF, per germline (reference sequence). The CDR3 region has the DNA TGTGCCACCAGCAGGGGGGACAGGGGTGTCACTGAAGCTTTCTTT. It specifies CATSRGDRGVTEAFF.

This clone turned up a few times. The chain employs TRBV6-5 and TRBJ1-1, with no clear D. Germline-derived CDR1 and CDR2 are MNHEY and SVGAGI. V lost 0 bases and J 3 bases, leaving 8 bases between the germline ends. The CDR3 totals 14 residues. In DNA form, the CDR3 reads TGTGCCAGCAGTTACTCTGACATTTACACTGAAGCTTTCTTT. Its protein is CASSYSDIYTEAFF.

V and J are TRBV27 and TRBJ1-6; D may be TRBD1 (5 bases). CDR1 and CDR2 from the germline V gene are MNHEY and SMNVEV (reference sequence). Trimming took 6 bases from V and 0 from J, leaving 9 bases between them. CDR3 length equals 15 residues. The CDR3 nucleotides read TGTGCCAGCAGGGACACCCGCTCCTATAATTCACCCCTCCACTTT. Protein: CASRDTRSYNSPLHF.

The chain uses TRBV4-2 and TRBJ2-5, with 10 positions matching TRBD2. V shed 2 bases and J 5 bases; nucleotides not matched to a gene: 14. This CDR3 has 18 residues. Germline lookup yields CDR1 LGHNA and CDR2 YNFKEQ. CDR3 nucleotide sequence: TGTGCCAGCAGCCAATCTAGCGGGGGAGTACGGGTTCCGGAGACCCAGTACTTC. The encoded protein is CASSQSSGGVRVPETQYF.

This clone appeared a single time. The chain combines TRBV29-1 with TRBJ1-2, with a tentative D call TRBD1 (5 bases). Germline V lookup: CDR1 SQVTM, CDR2 ANQGSEA. The CDR3 sequence is 15 residues long. The germline V and J ends were trimmed by 1 base and 4 bases, with 16 bases remaining between them. The CDR3: CSVEGGVPDIYGYTF. The DNA for the CDR3 is TGCAGCGTTGAAGGGGGGGTCCCCGACATCTATGGCTACACCTTC.

The chain employs TRBV5-1 and TRBJ1-1; 7 nucleotides align to TRBD1. The germline gives CDR1 SGHRS, CDR2 YFSETQ. This CDR3 is 14 amino acids long. The V segment lost 3 bases and the J segment 3 bases; nucleotides outside the gene matches: 5. This CDR3 is CASSSGTVYTEAFF. CDR3 nucleotides: TGCGCCAGCAGCTCCGGGACAGTCTACACTGAAGCTTTCTTT.

The chain combines TRBV4-2 with TRBJ1-2, with D perhaps TRBD1 (5 bases). CDR1 is LGHNA and CDR2 is YNFKEQ in the germline V gene. V was shortened by 0 bases and J by 3 bases, with 5 bases between the two germline ends. The CDR3 sequence is 13 residues long. The CDR3 reads CASSQDRDYGYTF. The CDR3 DNA is TGTGCCAGCAGCCAAGACAGGGACTATGGCTACACCTTC.

The chain combines TRBV29-1 with TRBJ2-2, with 8 bases lining up with TRBD1. With 2 bases clipped from V and 7 bases from J, the junction kept 12 bases outside the gene matches. The germline V gene encodes CDR1 SQVTM and CDR2 ANQGSEA. There are 16 residues in the CDR3. CDR3 protein: CSVEFVQTGAGGELFF. The CDR3 DNA sequence: TGCAGCGTTGAATTTGTCCAGACAGGGGCTGGCGGGGAGCTGTTTTTT.

This clone was seen once. The V and J genes are TRBV9 and TRBJ1-1; D not resolved. The CDR3 length is 16 residues. V was clipped by 0 bases and J by 0 bases, with 12 bases between them. Looked up from germline, CDR1 is SGDLS and CDR2 is YYNGEE. The DNA of the CDR3 is TGTGCCAGCAGCGTAGGCCCGGGGATCATGAACACTGAAGCTTTCTTT. It translates to CASSVGPGIMNTEAFF.

The V and J genes are TRBV19 and TRBJ1-4, with 7 bases that match TRBD1. The trim removed 7 bases at V and 0 bases at J, leaving 5 bases unmatched. Germline CDR1 is LNHDA and CDR2 is SQIVND (reference sequence). The CDR3 loop spans 15 amino acids. The CDR3 here is CASTNRGSTNEKLFF. CDR3 coding DNA: TGTGCCAGTACTAACAGGGGATCAACTAATGAAAAACTGTTTTTT.

This clone was found a few times. This chain links TRBV7-3 with TRBJ1-1, with D maybe TRBD1 (6 bases). Trimming pared 1 base from V and 6 bases from J, leaving 12 bases between. The germline V gene has CDR1 SGHTA and CDR2 FQGTGA. The CDR3 is 14 amino acids. The CDR3 coding sequence is TGTGCCAGCAGCTTAAATCCAGGGGCAGCTGAAGCTTTCTTT. This encodes CASSLNPGAAEAFF.

The chain has TRBV14 and TRBJ1-2, with 8 bases identical to TRBD1. Looked up from germline, CDR1 is SGHDN and CDR2 is FVKESK. With V trimmed by 5 bases and J by 4 bases, 6 bases remained unmatched. The CDR3 has 14 amino acids. CDR3 nucleotide sequence: TGTGCCAGCAGCTCCCAGGGGGCAGGCTATGGCTACACCTTC. Translating it yields CASSSQGAGYGYTF.